This T cell receptor (beta chain) was sequenced during a study of neoadjuvant anti-PD-1 for oral cavity cancer. Using immunoSEQ multiplex PCR, the repertoire was profiled, and TCRdb retains in-frame clones only, with some absent. The table shows over 30,000 clones, with approximately 90% occurring only once. Germline CDR1 reads MNHNY; CDR2 reads SVGAGI (reference sequence). The CDR3 covers 12 residues. V lost 4 bases to trimming and J lost 8 bases, with 9 bases between them. The rearrangement uses TRBV6-6 and TRBJ1-5; D remains unclear. The TCR sequence derives from a person aged 35-80 years with oral cavity squamous cell carcinoma. This specimen consisted of PBMCs, obtained before nivolumab (anti-PD-1) treatment. The CDR3 DNA follows: TGTGCCAGCAGTTCCTCGGAGGAGCCCCAGCATTTT. It encodes CASSSSEEPQHF.